Listed here are 20 T cell receptor beta chains from one sample, sequenced in a study of monozygotic twins with inflammatory bowel disease. TCRdb reprocessed the 5' RACE reads and keeps a single row for each CDR3 protein, giving no DNA. The sample totals fewer than 550,000 distinct CDR3 sequences. Sequenced input: blood. The receptors here all came from a human donor with ulcerative colitis or Crohn's disease, or a healthy co-twin of an affected twin (not recorded which).

The chain has TRBV11-1 and TRBJ2-3; TCRdb designates TRBD2, a call that cannot be tested without DNA. This CDR3 spans 16 amino acids. The germline V gene has CDR1 SGHAT and CDR2 FQDESV (reference sequence). CDR3 region: CARHHRRGFSTDTQYF.

The CDR3 is CSAELAGGGLETQYF. This chain links TRBV20-1 with TRBJ2-5; TCRdb names TRBD2, which stays unverified in the absence of DNA. The CDR3 loop spans 15 amino acids. The germline V gene encodes CDR1 DFQATT and CDR2 SNEGSKA (reference sequence).

This sequence joins TRBV6-1 and TRBJ2-7; there is no DNA to check the TCRdb D call of TRBD1. Germline V gene sequence: CDR1 MNHNS, CDR2 SASEGT. This CDR3 contains 15 residues. CDR3 residues: CASSQGQGFSYEQYF.

The genes are TRBV7-2 and TRBJ2-7. The V gene's germline CDR1 is SGHTA and CDR2 FQGNSA. The length of the CDR3 is 15 residues. CDR3: CASSSSPLITDEQYF.

This chain uses TRBV7-9 with TRBJ2-2; TCRdb calls TRBD2, which cannot be checked without DNA. CDR1 and CDR2 from the germline V gene are SEHNR and FQNEAQ (reference sequence). The CDR3 covers 15 residues. The CDR3 reads CASSLGTSRTGELFF.

The chain joins TRBV6-5 to TRBJ2-5; TCRdb returns TRBD2, unconfirmable since there is no DNA. Germline V gene data show CDR1 as MNHEY and CDR2 as SVGAGI. The CDR3 runs to 16 residues. CDR3 in amino acids: CASSSELAGTIGTQYF.

The rearrangement uses TRBV27 and TRBJ1-1; TCRdb indicates TRBD1, and absent DNA this call remains unverified. From germline, CDR1 is MNHEY and CDR2 SMNVEV (reference sequence). CDR3 length: 14 residues. The CDR3 loop is CASSPQGQENKAFF.

V and J are TRBV4-2 and TRBJ2-3; the TCRdb D gene call, TRBD1, has no DNA to confirm it. CDR1 is LGHNA, CDR2 YNFKEQ, per germline. The CDR3 is made up of 15 amino acids. CDR3 region: CASSPAAGATDTQYF.

The genes are TRBV12-3 or TRBV12-4 and TRBJ2-5; no DNA is available, so the TRBD1 call from TCRdb remains unchecked. CDR3 size: 15 residues. CDR3: CASSFQFSGRETQYF.

The gene calls are TRBV18 and TRBJ1-1; the TRBD1 assignment by TCRdb is unverifiable without DNA. CDR1 is KGHSH, CDR2 LQKENI, per germline. The CDR3 contains 13 residues. CDR3 sequence: CASSSGGITEAFF.

The genes are TRBV29-1 and TRBJ1-3. This CDR3 is 13 amino acids long. CDR1 is SQVTM, CDR2 ANQGSEA, per germline. CDR3 in amino acids: CSMVGSSGNTIYF.

The chain has TRBV12-3 or TRBV12-4 and TRBJ2-1; no DNA is available, so the TRBD2 call from TCRdb remains unchecked. The CDR3 runs to 14 residues. CDR3 amino acids: CASSSFPSGNEQFF.

The rearrangement joins TRBV20-1 to TRBJ2-3; TCRdb selects TRBD2, and the lack of DNA leaves this call unchecked. The CDR3 contains 14 residues. CDR1 DFQATT and CDR2 SNEGSKA come from the germline V gene (reference sequence). CDR3: CSAALAATTDTQYF.

This chain uses TRBV6-1 with TRBJ2-1; TCRdb calls TRBD1, which cannot be checked without DNA. This CDR3 spans 16 amino acids. Looked up from germline, CDR1 is MNHNS and CDR2 is SASEGT. CDR3 protein: CASRDRQVSSYNEQFF.

This chain connects TRBV5-1 to TRBJ2-3. CDR3 length: 14 residues. Germline V gene sequence: CDR1 SGHRS, CDR2 YFSETQ. The CDR3: CASSWDSSTDTQYF.

This chain joins TRBV2 and TRBJ2-1; TCRdb's D call of TRBD1 is untestable without DNA. Germline loops: CDR1 SNHLY, CDR2 FYNNEI. The CDR3 is 14 residues long. The CDR3: CASSDPLSLREQFF.

The chain couples TRBV5-1 to TRBJ2-1; TCRdb outputs TRBD2, but without DNA this stays unchecked. CDR1 is SGHRS, CDR2 YFSETQ, per germline. The CDR3 consists of 16 residues. The CDR3 spells CASSLTASGGAIEQFF.

The V call is TRBV7-9, the J call TRBJ1-4; with no DNA, the TCRdb D assignment of TRBD1 cannot be verified. This CDR3 spans 15 amino acids. Germline V gene data show CDR1 as SEHNR and CDR2 as FQNEAQ (reference sequence). The CDR3 here is CASSSRTGENEKLFF.

The J gene is TRBJ1-2, the V gene TRBV12-3 or TRBV12-4; TCRdb's assignment of TRBD1 cannot be checked, as there is no DNA. CDR3 length equals 14 residues. CDR3 sequence reads: CASSLTPVGYGYTF.

The rearrangement uses TRBV15 and TRBJ1-1; TCRdb lists TRBD1, though no DNA is available to test this call. Germline V gene sequence: CDR1 LNHNV, CDR2 YYDKDF (reference sequence). The CDR3 is 15 residues long. This chain's CDR3 is CATSRDGQGNTEAFF. Drawing the rest from reference TRBV15 and TRBJ1-1, the complete variable domain is DAMVIQNPRYQVTQFGKPVTLSCSQTLNHNVMYWYQQKSSQAPKLLFHYYDKDFNNEADTPDNFQSRRPNTSFCFLDIRSPGLGDTAMYLCATSRDGQGNTEAFFGQGTRLTVV.